The clone carrying this T cell receptor (beta chain) was seen many times. Its cognate antigen is unknown. J gave up 1 base and V 3 bases, and 6 bases lay outside the gene matches. This CDR3 has 15 amino acids. Germline loops: CDR1 SGHRS, CDR2 YFSETQ. MiXCR, run by TCRdb on the RT-PCR reads, gives a single entry per CDR3 protein. Here the sample spans 500,000 or so distinct CDR3 sequences, approximately 15% being singletons. The sample is drawn from a study of response to subunit inactivated influenza vaccine. General study results and limits: The authors suggested that every seasonal influenza vaccination recruits few new T cells.

The receptor was isolated from a man in his fifties or sixties who received an inactivated influenza vaccine. The chain employs TRBV5-1 and TRBJ2-5, with TRBD2 matching over 7 bases. The sequencing used CD4+ T cells sorted from PBMCs, collected around 25 months after vaccination. CDR3 coding DNA: TGCGCCAGCAGCTCATCTAGCGGCAGCCAAGAGACCCAGTACTTC. Translating it yields CASSSSSGSQETQYF.